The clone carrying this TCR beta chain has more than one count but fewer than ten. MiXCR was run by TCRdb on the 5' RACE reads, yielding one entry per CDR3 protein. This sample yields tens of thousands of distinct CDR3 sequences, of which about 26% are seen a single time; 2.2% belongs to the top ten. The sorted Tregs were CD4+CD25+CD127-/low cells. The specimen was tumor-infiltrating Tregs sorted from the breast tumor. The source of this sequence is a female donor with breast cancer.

The CDR3 sequence: CASSRDRKNSPLHF. The CDR3 DNA sequence: TGTGCCAGCAGCCGGGACAGAAAAAATTCACCCCTCCACTTT. The V gene is TRBV9, the J gene TRBJ1-6; the match to TRBD1 covers 7 bases. J gave up 7 bases and V 4 bases, and 5 bases lay outside the gene matches. Germline lookup yields CDR1 SGDLS and CDR2 YYNGEE. The CDR3 is made up of 14 amino acids.